Shown below are 5 T cell receptor beta chains from a single sample sequenced in a study of regulatory T cells in long-lasting Graves disease. This sample's time point: newly diagnosed GD, antithyroid drugs for less than 3 months. There was RNA extracted from PBMCs, and the TCR library was made from it. In building TCR beta libraries, iRepertoire HTBI primers were used together with Arm-PCR of CDR3 regions. In TCRdb, the multiplex PCR reads were re-called with MiXCR into one record per CDR3 protein. The repertoire has about 220,000 distinct CDR3 sequences, 15% to 20% of them found once; the top ten carry 12%. These same records also appear under a second study, on T cells in Graves' hyperthyroidism and ophthalmopathy.

The source material was peripheral blood mononuclear cells (PBMCs), sampled at new diagnosis, from a patient treated with antithyroid drugs. Receptors were obtained from a woman aged 25 to 45 with Graves disease.

This clonotype occurred a few times. V gene TRBV3-1 combines with J gene TRBJ1-4; a possible D gene is TRBD1 (5 bases). This CDR3 contains 13 residues. Germline V gene lookup returns CDR1 LGHDT and CDR2 YNNKEL (reference sequence). Between the trimmed V and J ends, which lost 1 base and 8 bases, there was a span of 8 bases. CDR3 in amino acids: CASSQAGREKLFF. The DNA for the CDR3 is TGTGCCAGCAGCCAAGCAGGGAGGGAAAAACTGTTTTTT.

This clonotype was detected ten times or more. V gene TRBV30 combines with J gene TRBJ2-7, with a weak D call TRBD1 (6 bases). Germline V gives CDR1 GTSNPN, CDR2 SVGIG (reference sequence). Trimming cost V 2 bases and J 3 bases, with 14 bases left between them. The CDR3 runs to 14 residues. CDR3 sequence (DNA): TGTGCCTGGAGTAACGGACAGAGTGGCTACGAGCAGTACTTC. Its protein is CAWSNGQSGYEQYF.

The chain carries TRBV7-9 and TRBJ1-1; 9 nucleotides agree with TRBD1. CDR1 and CDR2 from the germline V gene are SEHNR and FQNEAQ (reference sequence). The J segment lost 1 base and the V segment lost 6 bases, leaving 6 bases of the junction unmatched. This CDR3 is built from 15 residues. CDR3 in DNA: TGTGCCAGCAGGTATGGGGACAGGGAGAACACTGAAGCTTTCTTT. Amino acid sequence: CASRYGDRENTEAFF. Complete variable domain (other parts from reference TRBV7-9 and TRBJ1-1): DTGVSQNPRHKITKRGQNVTFRCDPISEHNRLYWYRQTLGQGPEFLTYFQNEAQLEKSRLLSDRFSAERPKGSFSTLEIQRTEQGDSAMYLCASRYGDRENTEAFFGQGTRLTVV.

J is TRBJ2-4 and V is TRBV18; 8 bases are shared with TRBD1. With V trimmed by 4 bases and J by 5 bases, 7 bases remained unmatched. The germline CDR1 and CDR2 sequences are KGHSH and LQKENI. This CDR3 contains 15 residues. The CDR3 loop is CASSLLDRVENIQYF. CDR3 DNA sequence: TGTGCCAGCTCACTCCTGGACAGGGTGGAAAACATTCAGTACTTC.

The sample holds many counts of this clonotype. The rearrangement joins TRBV30 to TRBJ1-2; 8 nucleotides agree with TRBD1. CDR3 length: 16 amino acids. Trimming cost V 0 bases and J 5 bases; bases outside gene matches: 11. Germline CDR1 is GTSNPN and CDR2 is SVGIG (reference sequence). The CDR3 DNA reads as TGTGCCTGGAGTGTAGAGGGGACAGGTGTCCGATATGGCTACACCTTC. Protein sequence: CAWSVEGTGVRYGYTF.